This record concerns one TCR beta chain sequence. Both TCR beta VDJ combination and CDR3 sequence profiling were carried out. Genomic DNA was the template for this profiling. Each CDR3 protein gets one entry after TCRdb re-called the reads with MiXCR. The sample records more than 150,000 distinct CDR3 sequences, around half being singletons. The data were taken from a study of CD8+CD57+ T cells in acquired aplastic anemia. The wider study: Quantities of DNA derived from sorted CD4+ and CD8+ cells averaged roughly 3 ug.

Whoever was chosen for sequencing had shown CD8+CD57+ cell expansion by flow cytometry. V trimming: 5 bases; J trimming: 8 bases; junction bases outside the gene matches: 11. This CDR3 spans 14 amino acids. Germline V gives CDR1 SGHRS, CDR2 YFSETQ. The specimen sequenced was sorted CD4+, CD8+, or CD8+CD57+ T cells (not recorded which) from PBMCs. The chain uses TRBV5-1 and TRBJ1-2, with 8 bases lining up with TRBD1. This clonotype was obtained from a human donor with aplastic anemia. The CDR3 sequence: CASRRQDRVAGYTF. CDR3 sequence (DNA): TGCGCCAGCAGGCGTCAGGACAGGGTCGCAGGCTACACCTTC.